One T cell receptor (beta chain) is described in this entry. Its antigen remains unknown. The data are from a study of CD8+ T cells in alopecia areata. Study summary: Each of the treated patients was given oral tofacitinib, 5 to 10 mg twice daily, for moderate-to-severe alopecia areata.

Reverse transcribed after extraction, RNA yielded cDNA as the sequencing template. The protocol was immunoSEQ multiplex PCR, while the TCRdb copy is restricted to in-frame clones and leaves out a portion. Here the sample spans some 100,000 clones, 50% to 60% being singletons. Germline-derived CDR1 and CDR2 are SGDLS and YYNGEE. The junction had 3 bases not matched to a gene; V was cut back by 1 base and J by 2 bases. The CDR3 is 15 residues long. Treatment specified: oral pan-JAK inhibitor, 5-10 mg twice daily. Study-wide points: Higher clonality and more expanded CD8+ clones appeared in lesional than normal scalp. It was less clear whether patients shared TCRs than it was in mice, possibly because of HLA.

Specimen: CD8+ T cells sorted from blood, collected at approximately week 61, from a patient treated with tofacitinib. The sequence was collected from a human donor with alopecia areata. This chain joins TRBV9 and TRBJ2-3; TRBD2 agrees at 8 bases. The CDR3 sequence is CASSVFSGVTDTQYF. The DNA for the CDR3 is TGTGCCAGCAGCGTATTTAGCGGGGTCACAGATACGCAGTATTTT. Full variable domain (outside the CDR3, taken from reference TRBV9 and TRBJ2-3): DSGVTQTPKHLITATGQRVTLRCSPRSGDLSVYWYQQSLDQGLQFLIQYYNGEERAKGNILERFSAQQFPDLHSELNLSSLELGDSALYFCASSVFSGVTDTQYFGPGTRLTVL.